This TCR beta chain was identified during a study of blood T cell repertoires in COVID-19. Across the whole study: The United States, Italy and Spain supplied acute and convalescent COVID-19 samples. The cDNA or gDNA used as material had been derived from T cells, B-cell-depleted T cells, or PBMCs.

Seattle researchers signed up patients amid active infection and tracked them longitudinally. The CDR3 contains 15 residues. Trimming took 0 bases from V and 9 from J, leaving 14 bases between them. Germline lookup yields CDR1 LGHDT and CDR2 YNNKEL (reference sequence). Sequenced by immunoSEQ multiplex PCR; TCRdb stores in-frame clones only, minus some. Of some 30,000 clones in the sample, 80% to 90% were seen once. The table lists this clone with a few counts. J is TRBJ2-2 and V is TRBV3-1 (or the pseudogene TRBV3-2); D might be TRBD1 (6 bases). This clonotype was obtained from an elderly woman with COVID-19, enrolled during active disease. What was sequenced was peripheral blood. CDR3 DNA: TGTGCCAGCAGCCAAGACCGAGCAGGGGCCAGGGAGCTGTTTTTT. Translation gives CASSQDRAGARELFF.